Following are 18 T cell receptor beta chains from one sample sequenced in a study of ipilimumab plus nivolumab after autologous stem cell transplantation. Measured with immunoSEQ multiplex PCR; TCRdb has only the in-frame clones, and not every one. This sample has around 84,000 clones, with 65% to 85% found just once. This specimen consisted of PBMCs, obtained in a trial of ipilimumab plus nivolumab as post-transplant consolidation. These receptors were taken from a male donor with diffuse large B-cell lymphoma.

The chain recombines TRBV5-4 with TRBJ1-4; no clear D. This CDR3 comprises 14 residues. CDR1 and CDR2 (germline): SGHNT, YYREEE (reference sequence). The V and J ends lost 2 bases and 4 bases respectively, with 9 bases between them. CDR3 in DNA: TGTGCCAGCAGCTTTGGGTTAGGTAATGAAAAACTGTTTTTT. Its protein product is CASSFGLGNEKLFF.

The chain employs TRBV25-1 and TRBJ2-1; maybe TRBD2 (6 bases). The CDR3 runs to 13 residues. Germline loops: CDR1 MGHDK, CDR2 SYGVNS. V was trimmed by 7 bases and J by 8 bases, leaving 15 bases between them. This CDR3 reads CASTSAGFDEQFF. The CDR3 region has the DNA TGTGCCAGCACCTCCGCGGGGTTCGATGAGCAGTTCTTC. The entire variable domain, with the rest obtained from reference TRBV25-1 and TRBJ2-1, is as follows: EADIYQTPRYLVIGTGKKITLECSQTMGHDKMYWYQQDPGMELHLIHYSYGVNSTEKGDLSSESTVSRIRTEHFPLTLESARPSHTSQYLCASTSAGFDEQFFGPGTRLTVL.

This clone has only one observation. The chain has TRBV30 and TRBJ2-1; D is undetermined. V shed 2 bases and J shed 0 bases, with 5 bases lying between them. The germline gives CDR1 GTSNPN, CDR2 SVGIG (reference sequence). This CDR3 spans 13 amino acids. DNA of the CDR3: TGTGCCTGGAGTCGGAGCTCCTACAATGAGCAGTTCTTC. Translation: CAWSRSSYNEQFF.

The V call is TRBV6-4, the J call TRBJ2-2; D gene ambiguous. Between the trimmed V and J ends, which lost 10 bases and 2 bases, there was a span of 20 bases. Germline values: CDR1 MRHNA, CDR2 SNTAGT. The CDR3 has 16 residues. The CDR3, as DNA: TGTGCCACCCCAGACATCGGTAGGGTTAACACCGGGGAGCTGTTTTTT. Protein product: CATPDIGRVNTGELFF.

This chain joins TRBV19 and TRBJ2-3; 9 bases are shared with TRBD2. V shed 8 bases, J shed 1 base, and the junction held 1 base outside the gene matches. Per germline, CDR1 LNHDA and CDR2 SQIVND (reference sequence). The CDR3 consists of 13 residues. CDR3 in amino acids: CASRTSGTDTQYF. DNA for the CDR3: TGTGCCAGTCGGACTAGCGGCACAGATACGCAGTATTTT. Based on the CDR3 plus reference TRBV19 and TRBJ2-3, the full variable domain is DGGITQSPKYLFRKEGQNVTLSCEQNLNHDAMYWYRQDPGQGLRLIYYSQIVNDFQKGDIAEGYSVSREKKESFPLTVTSAQKNPTAFYLCASRTSGTDTQYFGPGTRLTVL.

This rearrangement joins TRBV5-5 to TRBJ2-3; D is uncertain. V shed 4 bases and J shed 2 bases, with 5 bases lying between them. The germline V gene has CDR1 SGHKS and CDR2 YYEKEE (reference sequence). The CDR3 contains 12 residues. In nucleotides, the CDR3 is TGTGCCAGCAGCGGGGACACAGATACGCAGTATTTT. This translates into CASSGDTDTQYF. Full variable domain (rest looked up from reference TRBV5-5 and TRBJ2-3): DAGVTQSPTHLIKTRGQQVTLRCSPISGHKSVSWYQQVLGQGPQFIFQYYEKEERGRGNFPDRFSARQFPNYSSELNVNALLLGDSALYLCASSGDTDTQYFGPGTRLTVL.

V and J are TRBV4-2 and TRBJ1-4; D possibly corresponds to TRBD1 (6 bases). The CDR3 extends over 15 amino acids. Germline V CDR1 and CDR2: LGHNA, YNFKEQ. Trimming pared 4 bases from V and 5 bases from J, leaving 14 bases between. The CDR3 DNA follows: TGTGCCAGCAGCCTAAACTACAGGGAGAATGAAAAACTGTTTTTT. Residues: CASSLNYRENEKLFF.

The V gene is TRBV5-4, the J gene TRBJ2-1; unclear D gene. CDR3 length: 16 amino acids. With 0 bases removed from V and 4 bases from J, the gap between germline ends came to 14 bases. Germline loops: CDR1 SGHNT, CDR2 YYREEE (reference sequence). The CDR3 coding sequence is TGTGCCAGCAGCTTGGAGGGAAGGGTAGGGTACAATGAGCAGTTCTTC. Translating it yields CASSLEGRVGYNEQFF.

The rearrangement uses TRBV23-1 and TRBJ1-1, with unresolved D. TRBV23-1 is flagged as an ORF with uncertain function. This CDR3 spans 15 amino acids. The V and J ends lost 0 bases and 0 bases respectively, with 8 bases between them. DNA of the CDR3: TGCGCCAGCAGTCAATCTGGACTCTTGAACACTGAAGCTTTCTTT. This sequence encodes CASSQSGLLNTEAFF.

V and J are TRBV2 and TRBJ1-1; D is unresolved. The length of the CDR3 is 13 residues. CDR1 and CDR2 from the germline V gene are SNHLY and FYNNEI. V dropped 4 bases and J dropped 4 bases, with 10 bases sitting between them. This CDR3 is CASSARRGTEAFF. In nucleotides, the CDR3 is TGTGCCAGCAGTGCCCGACGTGGCACTGAAGCTTTCTTT.

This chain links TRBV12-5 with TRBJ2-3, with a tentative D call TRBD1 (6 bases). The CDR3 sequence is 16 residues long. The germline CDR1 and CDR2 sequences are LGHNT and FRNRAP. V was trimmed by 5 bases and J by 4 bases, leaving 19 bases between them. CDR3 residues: CASGLPGQGHADTQYF. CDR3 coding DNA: TGTGCTAGTGGTCTGCCCGGGCAGGGACACGCAGATACGCAGTATTTT.

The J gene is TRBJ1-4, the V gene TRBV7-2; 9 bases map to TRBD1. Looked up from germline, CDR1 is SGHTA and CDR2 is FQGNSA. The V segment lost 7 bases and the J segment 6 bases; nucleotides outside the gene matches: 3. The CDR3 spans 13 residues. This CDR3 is CASMRQGDEKLFF. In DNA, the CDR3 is TGTGCCAGCATGAGACAGGGGGATGAAAAACTGTTTTTT.

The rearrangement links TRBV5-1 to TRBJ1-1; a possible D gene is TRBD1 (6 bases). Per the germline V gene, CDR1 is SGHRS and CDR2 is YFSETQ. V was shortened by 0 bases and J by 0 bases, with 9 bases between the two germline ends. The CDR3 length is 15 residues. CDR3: CASSLVGGMNTEAFF. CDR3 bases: TGCGCCAGCAGCTTGGTAGGGGGGATGAACACTGAAGCTTTCTTT.

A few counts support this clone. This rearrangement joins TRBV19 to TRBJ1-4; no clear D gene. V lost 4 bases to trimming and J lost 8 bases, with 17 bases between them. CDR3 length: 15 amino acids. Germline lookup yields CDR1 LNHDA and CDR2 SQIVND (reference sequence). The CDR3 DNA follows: TGTGCCAGTAGTACTAAGTTGCTGGGATACGAAAAACTGTTTTTT. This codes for CASSTKLLGYEKLFF.

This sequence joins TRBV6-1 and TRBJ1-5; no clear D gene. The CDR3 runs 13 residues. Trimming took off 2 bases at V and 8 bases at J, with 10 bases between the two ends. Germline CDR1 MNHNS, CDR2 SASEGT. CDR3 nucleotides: TGTGCCAGCAGTGAATCCGGGTTAAAGCCCCAGCATTTT. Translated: CASSESGLKPQHF.

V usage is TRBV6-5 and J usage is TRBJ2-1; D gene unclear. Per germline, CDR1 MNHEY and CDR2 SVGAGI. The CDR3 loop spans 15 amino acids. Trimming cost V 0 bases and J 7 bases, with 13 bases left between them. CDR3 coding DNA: TGTGCCAGCAGTTACTCGACGCCGGTCCGGAATGAGCAGTTCTTC. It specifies CASSYSTPVRNEQFF.

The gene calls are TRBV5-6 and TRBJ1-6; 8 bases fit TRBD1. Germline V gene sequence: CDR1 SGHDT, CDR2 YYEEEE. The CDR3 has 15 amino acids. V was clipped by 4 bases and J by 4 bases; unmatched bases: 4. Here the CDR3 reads CASSMWDRYNSPLHF. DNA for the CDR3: TGTGCCAGCAGCATGTGGGACAGGTATAATTCACCCCTCCACTTT. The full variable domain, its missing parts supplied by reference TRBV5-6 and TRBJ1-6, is DAGVTQSPTHLIKTRGQQVTLRCSPKSGHDTVSWYQQALGQGPQFIFQYYEEEERQRGNFPDRFSGHQFPNYSSELNVNALLLGDSALYLCASSMWDRYNSPLHFGNGTRLTVT.

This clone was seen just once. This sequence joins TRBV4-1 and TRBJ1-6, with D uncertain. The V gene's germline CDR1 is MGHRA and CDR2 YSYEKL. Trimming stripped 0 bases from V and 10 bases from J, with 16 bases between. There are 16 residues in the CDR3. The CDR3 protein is CASSQDGRPAGSPLHF. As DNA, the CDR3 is TGCGCCAGCAGCCAAGATGGGCGGCCGGCCGGGTCACCCCTCCACTTT.